The rows below give T cell receptor beta chains drawn from one sample of a study of blood T cells in healthy people across ages. TCRdb analysed the 5' RACE reads with MiXCR anew, one entry per CDR3 protein. Among approximately 1.5 million distinct CDR3 sequences listed, roughly 43% were seen once. What was sequenced was blood. The receptors shown here come from a woman aged 18-29 years in good health. The CDR3 runs from the conserved cysteine through the conserved F or W. The D gene is left open where the match is weak. Rows give clone size only sometimes, using once, few, many, or a class for an expanded clone.

clone_size,d_call,j_call,v_call,cdr3_aa,cdr3_nt
many,.,TRBJ2-7,TRBV6-5,CASGSIYEQYF,TGTGCCAGCGGAAGTATTTACGAGCAGTACTTC
many,TRBD2,TRBJ2-5,TRBV25-1,CASSEGGLAGGRETQYF,TGTGCCAGCAGTGAAGGAGGACTAGCGGGAGGTCGAGAGACCCAGTACTTC
.,TRBD1,TRBJ2-7,TRBV9,CASSVGSEQGNVYEQYF,TGTGCCAGCAGCGTAGGGTCCGAACAGGGGAATGTGTACGAGCAGTACTTC
few,.,TRBJ2-5,TRBV5-8,CASSLGLRGKETQYF,TGTGCCAGCAGCTTGGGGCTCAGGGGAAAAGAGACCCAGTACTTC
few,.,TRBJ2-7,TRBV20-1,CSARTPVQRPPYEQYF,TGCAGTGCTAGAACCCCCGTCCAGCGGCCCCCCTACGAGCAGTACTTC
few,.,TRBJ1-2,TRBV12-3/TRBV12-4,CALMGGGYGYTF,TGTGCCTTAATGGGGGGAGGTTATGGCTACACCTTC
.,TRBD2,TRBJ2-1,TRBV28,CASSFTSGRAYGEQFF,TGTGCCAGCAGTTTCACCAGCGGGAGGGCCTACGGTGAGCAGTTCTTC
.,TRBD1,TRBJ1-4,TRBV29-1,CSVPLQQGGKLFF,TGCAGCGTTCCCCTCCAACAGGGGGGAAAACTGTTTTTT
.,.,TRBJ1-1,TRBV6-6,CASSQGPGVLNTEAFF,TGTGCCAGCAGTCAGGGGCCCGGGGTTCTGAACACTGAAGCTTTCTTT
.,.,TRBJ2-7,TRBV29-1,CSLQSDSYNEQYF,TGCAGCCTCCAGAGCGACTCCTACAATGAGCAGTACTTC
.,TRBD2,TRBJ2-1,TRBV4-1,CASSQVAGGRREQFF,TGCGCCAGCAGCCAAGTTGCGGGGGGTCGGAGGGAGCAGTTCTTC
.,.,TRBJ2-7,TRBV7-2,CASSGAVEFYEQYF,TGTGCCAGCAGCGGGGCGGTCGAGTTCTACGAGCAGTACTTC
few,TRBD2,TRBJ2-3,TRBV29-1,CSVAWTSDSTDTQYF,TGCAGCGTTGCCTGGACTAGCGATAGCACAGATACGCAGTATTTT
.,TRBD2,TRBJ2-2,TRBV6-2/TRBV6-3,CASSSSGLAGVETGELFF,TGTGCCAGCAGTTCCTCGGGACTAGCGGGAGTAGAAACCGGGGAGCTGTTTTTT
.,.,TRBJ1-2,TRBV28,CASRQGSTNYGYTF,TGTGCCAGCAGACAGGGCTCTACTAACTATGGCTACACCTTC
.,.,TRBJ2-4,TRBV6-2/TRBV6-3,CASSVGGSLAKNIQYF,TGTGCCAGCAGCGTTGGGGGGAGCTTAGCCAAAAACATTCAGTACTTC
.,.,TRBJ2-7,TRBV4-3,CASSLLQTDLYEQYF,TGCGCCAGCAGCCTCCTCCAGACAGACTTATACGAGCAGTACTTC